The source of this TCR beta chain is a study of blood T cell repertoires in COVID-19. Trimming took 5 bases from V and 2 from J, leaving 7 bases between them. CDR3 size: 13 residues. The germline CDR1 and CDR2 sequences are MNHEY and SMNVEV (reference sequence). Per the authors' pipeline: Quantification of nucleated cells was approximated via reference gene primer amplification. Produced via immunoSEQ multiplex PCR; TCRdb's table is partial and in-frame only. That table is the source of V, J and clone size, and D and trimming were worked out from the DNA. The sample records approximately 220,000 clones, under 90% being singletons.

The sequence came from a woman younger than 45 with acute COVID-19. The source material was PBMCs or T cells enriched from blood (not recorded which). The J gene is TRBJ2-1, the V gene TRBV27; D remains unclear. The DNA of the CDR3 is TGTGCCAGCAGTACACCCCCCTACAATGAGCAGTTCTTC. It translates to CASSTPPYNEQFF.